This T cell receptor (beta chain) was captured in a study of blood T cell repertoires in COVID-19. Looking at the study overall: Whether acute or convalescent, the COVID-19 samples came from the United States, Italy and Spain.

Germline V gene lookup returns CDR1 MRHNA and CDR2 SNTAGT. V lost 2 bases to trimming and J lost 0 bases, with 11 bases between them. The length of the CDR3 is 15 residues. In the authors' workflow: Reference gene primers were amplified, and this amplification served to estimate nucleated cell counts. Profiled with immunoSEQ multiplex PCR; TCRdb holds only in-frame clones, not every one. The DNA was the basis for D and trimming; V, J and clone size are from that table. In the table there are 220,000 or so clones, 85% to 90% of which are singletons. The chain couples TRBV6-4 to TRBJ2-7, with unresolved D. The receptor was isolated from a woman aged 50 to 65 with acute COVID-19. Input material: PBMCs or T cells enriched from blood (not recorded which). CDR3 protein: CASSDPVNSSYEQYF. In DNA, the CDR3 is TGTGCCAGCAGTGACCCTGTGAACAGCTCCTACGAGCAGTACTTC.